These T cell receptor beta chains were read from a single sample in a study of T cell responses to AZD1222 COVID-19 vaccine. Clones were read by immunoSEQ multiplex PCR, and TCRdb kept only the in-frame ones, dropping some. Of 100,000 to 150,000 clones detected, more than 70% appear once; the ten largest clones hold approximately 1.5%. Sequencing was performed on peripheral blood, taken on day 0 of AZD1222 vaccination. The origin of the receptors is an adult in good health. CDR3s leave out the opening cysteine and the closing phenylalanine or tryptophan. Fields, in order: V gene, J gene, CDR3 protein.

TRBV18,TRBJ2-2,ASSPNRDSTGELF
TRBV29-1,TRBJ2-7,SVETKYEQY
TRBV7-6,TRBJ2-7,ASSLSGDEQY
TRBV7-9,TRBJ2-5,ASSLLPPGGQETQY
TRBV27,TRBJ2-7,ASSLGDRGYEQY
TRBV11-1,TRBJ2-1,ASSLAQTGGYNEQF
TRBV6-4,TRBJ2-1,ASSDAGGEYNEQF
TRBV7-9,TRBJ2-3,ASSSTIRTSTDTQY
TRBV9,TRBJ1-5,ASSVGSNQPQH
TRBV28,TRBJ1-5,ASSSGTGGIGNQPQH
TRBV6-5,TRBJ1-4,ASSYSAGVANEKLF
TRBV10-3,TRBJ1-2,AIRSDQDKVDT
TRBV28,TRBJ1-2,ASSFKYGYT